These 23 T cell receptor beta chains were sequenced from one sample in a study of blood T cell repertoires in COVID-19 (dated by TCRdb to about 2020). Library preparation employed the immunoSEQ multiplex PCR assay. TCRdb obtained this table from immuneACCESS and retained in-frame rearrangements with V and J assigned. These tables miss some clones; where compared with another copy, unresolved V genes account for less than half of the shortfall, and the remainder is unexplained. The sample has tens of thousands of clones on record, 91% of them singletons. Of the sample, under 4.5% is held by the ten largest clones. Input material: peripheral blood. All receptors come from a human donor in a cohort sampled during active COVID-19.

This chain links TRBV18 with TRBJ2-2, with 9 bases aligning to TRBD2. Germline V gene sequence: CDR1 KGHSH, CDR2 LQKENI. V shed 4 bases and J 6 bases; nucleotides not matched to a gene: 12. This CDR3 contains 17 residues. The CDR3 coding sequence is TGTGCCAGCTCACTAGCGATCAGCGGGGGGCACGCCGGGGAGCTGTTTTTT. Its protein product is CASSLAISGGHAGELFF.

The CDR3 DNA reads as TGTGCCAGCAGTTCTCTAGCGGGGGTCCAAGAGACCCAGTACTTC. The encoded protein is CASSSLAGVQETQYF. This sequence joins TRBV27 and TRBJ2-5, with 10 positions matching TRBD2. The germline V gene has CDR1 MNHEY and CDR2 SMNVEV (reference sequence). The CDR3 totals 15 residues. V lost 4 bases, J lost 1 base, and 3 bases stayed unmatched.

This clone was seen a handful of times. The chain has TRBV28 and TRBJ1-2, with TRBD1 as a possible D gene (5 bases). Trimming removed 5 bases at V and 2 bases at J, with 12 bases between. The CDR3 contains 14 residues. The V gene's germline CDR1 is MDHEN and CDR2 SYDVKM. The CDR3 reads CASSLGAINYGYTF. In DNA, the CDR3 is TGTGCCAGCAGTCTTGGGGCTATCAACTATGGCTACACCTTC.

This clone was recorded only once. The chain joins TRBV18 to TRBJ2-5, with D uncertain. The V gene lost 2 bases and the J gene lost 3 bases, with 10 bases spanning the gap. Germline lookup yields CDR1 KGHSH and CDR2 LQKENI. CDR3 size: 14 residues. DNA for the CDR3: TGTGCCAGCTCACCATCTCTAGGAGAAGAGACCCAGTACTTC. Its translation: CASSPSLGEETQYF.

The V gene is TRBV6-2 or TRBV6-3, the J gene TRBJ1-1, with 7 bases fitting TRBD1. The CDR3 totals 14 residues. CDR1 is MNHEY, CDR2 SVGEGT, per germline. The ends lost 2 bases at V and 7 bases at J; junction bases unmatched: 7. The DNA for the CDR3 is TGTGCCAGCAGTTACGCCAAGGGGGCGAATGAAGCTTTCTTT. Translating gives CASSYAKGANEAFF.

The V call is TRBV7-2, the J call TRBJ2-1; maybe TRBD2 (6 bases). V was pared by 0 bases and J by 2 bases, with 8 bases between. Germline V gene sequence: CDR1 SGHTA, CDR2 FQGNSA. The CDR3 loop spans 15 amino acids. CDR3 sequence: CASSLAAGPYNEQFF. The CDR3 region has the DNA TGTGCCAGCAGCTTAGCAGCGGGTCCCTACAATGAGCAGTTCTTC.

The table lists this clone with a count of one. The V call is TRBV7-6, the J call TRBJ2-7; no clear D. CDR1 is SGHVS, CDR2 FNYEAQ, per germline. The CDR3 runs 13 residues. V was pared by 1 base and J by 4 bases, with 8 bases between. The CDR3 is CASSLEISYEQYF. CDR3 DNA sequence: TGTGCCAGCAGCTTAGAAATCAGTTACGAGCAGTACTTC.

This clone was seen more than once but under ten times. The V call is TRBV2, the J call TRBJ2-5; D might be TRBD1 (6 bases). The CDR3 is 15 residues long. V was pared by 4 bases and J by 7 bases, with 19 bases between. Germline CDR1 and CDR2: SNHLY and FYNNEI. CDR3: CASSARGQSLGTQYF. As DNA, the CDR3 is TGTGCCAGCAGTGCCAGAGGACAGTCCCTAGGGACCCAGTACTTC.

The rearrangement links TRBV19 to TRBJ1-3; unclear D gene. V lost 2 bases, J lost 2 bases, and 16 bases lay in between. This CDR3 spans 17 amino acids. Germline CDR1 reads LNHDA; CDR2 reads SQIVND (reference sequence). Here the CDR3 reads CASSIRSALPPGNTIYF. The CDR3 DNA sequence: TGTGCCAGTAGTATAAGAAGCGCTCTCCCCCCTGGAAACACCATATATTTT.

This rearrangement joins TRBV3-1 (or the pseudogene TRBV3-2) to TRBJ2-3; 8 positions match TRBD2. Trimming took 5 bases from V and 4 from J; bases not matched to a gene: 11. From germline, CDR1 is LGHDT and CDR2 YNNKEL (reference sequence). The CDR3 is made up of 16 amino acids. The CDR3 sequence: CASSFNLGAGADTQYF. The CDR3, as DNA: TGTGCCAGCAGCTTTAACCTCGGAGCGGGGGCAGATACGCAGTATTTT.

The chain carries TRBV5-6 and TRBJ1-6; D is perhaps TRBD1 (5 bases). This CDR3 has 15 residues. The V end lost 4 bases, the J end lost 7 bases, and 15 bases lay between the germline ends. Germline CDR1 is SGHDT and CDR2 is YYEEEE. The CDR3 nucleotides read TGTGCCAGCAGCGTGCCGACAGCCCCCAATTCACCCCTCCACTTT. Amino acids: CASSVPTAPNSPLHF.

The V call is TRBV3-1 (or the pseudogene TRBV3-2), the J call TRBJ2-3; a possible D gene is TRBD1 (6 bases). With 1 base removed from V and 4 bases from J, the gap between germline ends came to 18 bases. CDR1 and CDR2 from the germline V gene are LGHDT and YNNKEL (reference sequence). The CDR3 sequence is 17 residues long. This chain's CDR3 is CASSQAARRGIADTQYF. The DNA for the CDR3 is TGTGCCAGCAGCCAAGCTGCCAGAAGGGGGATCGCAGATACGCAGTATTTT.

V gene TRBV19 combines with J gene TRBJ2-1; no reliable D call. From germline, CDR1 is LNHDA and CDR2 SQIVND (reference sequence). The V gene lost 1 base and the J gene lost 4 bases, with 5 bases spanning the gap. The CDR3 covers 13 residues. The CDR3 loop reads CASSIAGYNEQFF. The DNA of the CDR3 is TGTGCCAGTAGTATAGCCGGGTACAATGAGCAGTTCTTC. The whole variable domain, filled in from reference TRBV19 and TRBJ2-1, reads DGGITQSPKYLFRKEGQNVTLSCEQNLNHDAMYWYRQDPGQGLRLIYYSQIVNDFQKGDIAEGYSVSREKKESFPLTVTSAQKNPTAFYLCASSIAGYNEQFFGPGTRLTVL.

The chain uses TRBV7-9 and TRBJ2-5; tentatively, D is TRBD2 (5 bases). This CDR3 contains 15 residues. Trimming stripped 1 base from V and 2 bases from J, with 11 bases between. Per germline, CDR1 SEHNR and CDR2 FQNEAQ (reference sequence). CDR3 in DNA: TGTGCCAGCAGCTTAGGACTAAAGATACAAGAGACCCAGTACTTC. Translated, it gives CASSLGLKIQETQYF.

The chain joins TRBV5-1 to TRBJ1-1; D is ambiguous. Germline V gene sequence: CDR1 SGHRS, CDR2 YFSETQ. Trimming left V 4 bases short and J 5 bases short, with 12 bases between. The CDR3 length is 13 residues. The CDR3 nucleotides read TGCGCCAGCAGCGAACCATCGAGTACTGAAGCTTTCTTT. It specifies CASSEPSSTEAFF.

This clone showed up just a few times. The V and J genes are TRBV28 and TRBJ1-1; 7 bases line up with TRBD1. Germline trimming cut 6 bases from V and 4 bases from J; bases unmatched to any gene: 8. Germline loops: CDR1 MDHEN, CDR2 SYDVKM. This CDR3 has 14 residues. The DNA for the CDR3 is TGTGCCAGCAGGAGGGGGCCTCGGCCCACTGAAGCTTTCTTT. Its protein is CASRRGPRPTEAFF.

The V call is TRBV7-2, the J call TRBJ2-2, with no clear D. Per germline, CDR1 SGHTA and CDR2 FQGNSA. The CDR3 runs to 14 residues. V was cut by 5 bases and J by 4 bases, with 11 bases left in between. The CDR3 DNA reads as TGTGCCAGCAGCCGGAGAATTACCACCGGGGAGCTGTTTTTT. This translates into CASSRRITTGELFF.

This chain joins TRBV5-1 and TRBJ2-5, with 7 bases identical to TRBD1. The CDR3 extends over 16 amino acids. CDR1 and CDR2 (germline): SGHRS, YFSETQ. V lost 6 bases and J lost 0; bases outside the gene matches: 11. CDR3 region: CASTPGTGTDQETQYF. CDR3 DNA: TGCGCCAGCACCCCCGGCACAGGGACAGACCAAGAGACCCAGTACTTC.

V and J are TRBV3-1 (or the pseudogene TRBV3-2) and TRBJ2-7; D may be TRBD1 (6 bases). Germline CDR1 is LGHDT and CDR2 is YNNKEL (reference sequence). CDR3 length equals 15 residues. V lost 4 bases and J 4 bases, leaving 17 bases between the germline ends. The CDR3 DNA is TGTGCCAGCAGCCTCCGACAGGTCAAGGAGTACGAGCAGTACTTC. Translation: CASSLRQVKEYEQYF.

The gene calls are TRBV5-4 and TRBJ1-3; D is uncertain. The CDR3 consists of 14 residues. The V and J ends lost 4 bases and 1 base respectively, with 9 bases between them. CDR1 is SGHNT and CDR2 is YYREEE in the germline V gene (reference sequence). CDR3 coding DNA: TGTGCCAGCAGCCTGGGCACTTCTGGAAACACCATATATTTT. Translating it yields CASSLGTSGNTIYF.

J is TRBJ2-1 and V is TRBV24-1; D might be TRBD2 (7 bases). This CDR3 spans 14 amino acids. Germline assignment: CDR1 KGHDR and CDR2 SFDVKD. In DNA, the CDR3 is TGTGCTACAGCGGAGGGGGGGGCCTACAATGAGCAGTTCTTC. Translating gives CATAEGGAYNEQFF.

This clone was detected once. The chain links TRBV6-5 to TRBJ1-2, with unresolved D. Trimming took off 0 bases at V and 6 bases at J, with 14 bases between the two ends. The CDR3 runs to 15 residues. Looked up from germline, CDR1 is MNHEY and CDR2 is SVGAGI. DNA of the CDR3: TGTGCCAGCAGTTACTCGATGGGAGGGTTGAATGGCTACACCTTC. This gives the protein CASSYSMGGLNGYTF.

The chain has TRBV7-2 and TRBJ2-3; 7 positions agree with TRBD1. There are 13 residues in the CDR3. The V segment lost 3 bases and the J segment 5 bases; nucleotides outside the gene matches: 2. Germline V gives CDR1 SGHTA, CDR2 FQGNSA. The CDR3 bases are TGTGCCAGCAGCTTGAACAGGGGAGATACGCAGTATTTT. Its protein product is CASSLNRGDTQYF.